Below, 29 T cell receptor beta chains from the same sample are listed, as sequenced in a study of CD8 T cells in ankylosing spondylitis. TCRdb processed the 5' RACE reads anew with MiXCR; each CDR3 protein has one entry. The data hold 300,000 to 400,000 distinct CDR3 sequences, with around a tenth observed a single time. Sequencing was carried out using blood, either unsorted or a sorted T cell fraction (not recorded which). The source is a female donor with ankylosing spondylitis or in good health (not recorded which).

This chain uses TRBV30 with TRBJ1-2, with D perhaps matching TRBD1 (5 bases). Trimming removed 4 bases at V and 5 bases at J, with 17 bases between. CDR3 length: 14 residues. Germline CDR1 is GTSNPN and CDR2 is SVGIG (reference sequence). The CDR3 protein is CAWTAGPLGYGYTF. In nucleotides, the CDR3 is TGTGCCTGGACGGCAGGGCCTCTCGGGTATGGCTACACCTTC. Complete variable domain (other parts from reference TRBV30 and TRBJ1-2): SQTIHQWPATLVQPVGSPLSLECTVEGTSNPNLYWYRQAAGRGLQLLFYSVGIGQISSEVPQNLSASRPQDRQFILSSKKLLLSDSGFYLCAWTAGPLGYGYTFGSGTRLTVV.

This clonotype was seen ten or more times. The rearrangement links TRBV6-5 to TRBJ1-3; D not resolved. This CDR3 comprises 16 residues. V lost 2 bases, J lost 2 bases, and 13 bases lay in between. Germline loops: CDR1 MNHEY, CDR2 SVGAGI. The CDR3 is CASSYIPFQAGNTIYF. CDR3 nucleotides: TGTGCCAGCAGTTACATCCCCTTCCAGGCTGGAAACACCATATATTTT.

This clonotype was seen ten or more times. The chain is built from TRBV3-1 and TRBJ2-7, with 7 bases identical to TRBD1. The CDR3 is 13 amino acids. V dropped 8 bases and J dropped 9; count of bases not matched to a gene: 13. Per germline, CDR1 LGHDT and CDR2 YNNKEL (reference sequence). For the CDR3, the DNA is TGTGCCAGCTTGGGGACAGATACTACGGCGCAGTACTTC. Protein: CASLGTDTTAQYF.

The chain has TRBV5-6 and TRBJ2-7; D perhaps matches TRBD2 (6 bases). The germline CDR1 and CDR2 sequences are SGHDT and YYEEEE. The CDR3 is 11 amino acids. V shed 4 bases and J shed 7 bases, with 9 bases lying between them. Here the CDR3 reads CASSGTGEQYF. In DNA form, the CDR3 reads TGTGCCAGCAGCGGGACTGGGGAGCAGTACTTC.

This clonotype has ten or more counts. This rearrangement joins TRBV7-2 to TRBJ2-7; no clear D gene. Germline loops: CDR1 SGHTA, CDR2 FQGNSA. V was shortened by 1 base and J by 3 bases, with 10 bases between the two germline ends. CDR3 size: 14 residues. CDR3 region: CASSLGAVNYEQYF. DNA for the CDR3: TGTGCCAGCAGCTTAGGGGCAGTGAACTACGAGCAGTACTTC.

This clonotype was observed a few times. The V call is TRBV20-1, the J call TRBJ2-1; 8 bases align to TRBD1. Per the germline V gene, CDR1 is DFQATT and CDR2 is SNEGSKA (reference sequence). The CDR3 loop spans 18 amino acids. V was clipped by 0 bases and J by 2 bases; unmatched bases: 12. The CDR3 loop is CSARDPFGQGKTYNEQFF. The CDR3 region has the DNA TGCAGTGCTAGAGATCCCTTCGGACAGGGAAAAACCTACAATGAGCAGTTCTTC.

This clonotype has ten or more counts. CDR3 sequence (DNA): TGTGCCAGCAGCTCAATGGTCGGGTCGATGTATGGCTACACCTTC. It codes for CASSSMVGSMYGYTF. The rearrangement joins TRBV7-2 to TRBJ1-2; D call uncertain. This CDR3 has 15 amino acids. Germline CDR1 is SGHTA and CDR2 is FQGNSA. V dropped 4 bases and J dropped 5 bases, with 17 bases sitting between them.

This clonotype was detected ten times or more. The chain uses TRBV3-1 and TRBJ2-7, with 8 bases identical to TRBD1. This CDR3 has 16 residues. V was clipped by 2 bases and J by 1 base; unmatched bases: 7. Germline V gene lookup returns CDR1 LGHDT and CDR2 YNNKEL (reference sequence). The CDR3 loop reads CASSQRPGGLSYEQYF. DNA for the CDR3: TGTGCCAGCAGCCAAAGGCCAGGGGGCCTTTCCTACGAGCAGTACTTC.

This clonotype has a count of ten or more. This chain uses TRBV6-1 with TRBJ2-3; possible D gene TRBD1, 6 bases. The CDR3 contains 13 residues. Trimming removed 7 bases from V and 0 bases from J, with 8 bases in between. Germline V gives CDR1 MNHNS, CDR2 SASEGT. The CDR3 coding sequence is TGTGCCAGCACGAGGGGGAGCACAGATACGCAGTATTTT. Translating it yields CASTRGSTDTQYF.

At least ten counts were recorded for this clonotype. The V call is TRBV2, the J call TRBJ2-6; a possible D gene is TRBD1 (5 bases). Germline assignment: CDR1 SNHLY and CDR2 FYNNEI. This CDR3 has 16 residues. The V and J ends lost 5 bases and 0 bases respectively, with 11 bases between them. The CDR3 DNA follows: TGTGCCAGCAGTCGACAGCCCTTCTCTGGGGCCAACGTCCTGACTTTC. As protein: CASSRQPFSGANVLTF. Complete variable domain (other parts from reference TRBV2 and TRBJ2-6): EPEVTQTPSHQVTQMGQEVILRCVPISNHLYFYWYRQILGQKVEFLVSFYNNEISEKSEIFDDQFSVERPDGSNFTLKIRSTKLEDSAMYFCASSRQPFSGANVLTFGAGSRLTVL.

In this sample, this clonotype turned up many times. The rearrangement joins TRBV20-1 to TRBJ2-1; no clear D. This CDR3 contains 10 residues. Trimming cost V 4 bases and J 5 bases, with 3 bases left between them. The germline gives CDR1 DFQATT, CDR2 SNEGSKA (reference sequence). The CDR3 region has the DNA TGCAGTGCTAACCACAATGAGCAGTTCTTC. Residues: CSANHNEQFF.

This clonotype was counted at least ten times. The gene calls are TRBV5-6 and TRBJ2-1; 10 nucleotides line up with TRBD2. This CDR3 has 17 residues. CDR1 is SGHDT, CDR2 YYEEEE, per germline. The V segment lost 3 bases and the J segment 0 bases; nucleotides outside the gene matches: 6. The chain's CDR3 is CASSSGLASGSYNEQFF. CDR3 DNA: TGTGCCAGCAGCTCGGGACTAGCGTCGGGCTCCTACAATGAGCAGTTCTTC.

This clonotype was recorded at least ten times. This CDR3 reads CASSLGTSEAGELFF. The CDR3 DNA follows: TGTGCCAGCAGCCTCGGGACTAGTGAAGCCGGGGAGCTGTTTTTT. The chain is built from TRBV4-2 and TRBJ2-2, with 8 nucleotides matching TRBD2. The germline V gene encodes CDR1 LGHNA and CDR2 YNFKEQ. The CDR3 covers 15 residues. J lost 6 bases, V lost 4 bases, and 7 bases had no gene match.

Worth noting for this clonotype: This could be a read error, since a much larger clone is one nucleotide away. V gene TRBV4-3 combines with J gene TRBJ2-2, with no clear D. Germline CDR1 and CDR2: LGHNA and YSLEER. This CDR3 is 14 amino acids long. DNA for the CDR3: TGCGACAGCAGCCAAGAATCGGAAACCGGGGAGCTGTTTTTT. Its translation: CDSSQESETGELFF.

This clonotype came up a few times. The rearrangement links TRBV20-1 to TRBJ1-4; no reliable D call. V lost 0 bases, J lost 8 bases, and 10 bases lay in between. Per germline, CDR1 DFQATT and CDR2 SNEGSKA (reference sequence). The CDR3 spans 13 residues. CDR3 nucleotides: TGCAGTGCTAGAGATGGACTTGGGGAAAAACTGTTTTTT. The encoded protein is CSARDGLGEKLFF.

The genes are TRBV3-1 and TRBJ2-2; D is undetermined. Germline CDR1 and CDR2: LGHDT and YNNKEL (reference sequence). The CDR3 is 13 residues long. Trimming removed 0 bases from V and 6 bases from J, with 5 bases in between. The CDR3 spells CASSQDLAGELFF. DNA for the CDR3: TGTGCCAGCAGCCAAGATCTCGCCGGGGAGCTGTTTTTT.

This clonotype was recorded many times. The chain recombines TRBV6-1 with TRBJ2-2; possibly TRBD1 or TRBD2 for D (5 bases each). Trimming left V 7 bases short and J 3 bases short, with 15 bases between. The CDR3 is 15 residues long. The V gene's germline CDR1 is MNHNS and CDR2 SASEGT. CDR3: CASKRRRGDTGELFF. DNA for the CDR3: TGTGCCAGCAAGAGGAGACGAGGGGACACCGGGGAGCTGTTTTTT.

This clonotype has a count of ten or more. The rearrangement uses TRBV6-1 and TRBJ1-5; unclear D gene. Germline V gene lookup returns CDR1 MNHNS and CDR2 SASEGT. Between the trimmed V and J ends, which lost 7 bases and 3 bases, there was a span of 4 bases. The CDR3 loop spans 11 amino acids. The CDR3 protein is CASKDNQPQHF. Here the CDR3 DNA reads TGTGCCAGCAAGGACAATCAGCCCCAGCATTTT.

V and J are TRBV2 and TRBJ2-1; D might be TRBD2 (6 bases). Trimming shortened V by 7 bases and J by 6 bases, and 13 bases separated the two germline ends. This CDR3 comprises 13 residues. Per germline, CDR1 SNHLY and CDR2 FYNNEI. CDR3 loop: CASTLRRGNEQFF. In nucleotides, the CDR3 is TGTGCCAGCACCCTTAGGAGGGGCAATGAGCAGTTCTTC. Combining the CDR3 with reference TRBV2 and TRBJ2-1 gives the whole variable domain EPEVTQTPSHQVTQMGQEVILRCVPISNHLYFYWYRQILGQKVEFLVSFYNNEISEKSEIFDDQFSVERPDGSNFTLKIRSTKLEDSAMYFCASTLRRGNEQFFGPGTRLTVL.

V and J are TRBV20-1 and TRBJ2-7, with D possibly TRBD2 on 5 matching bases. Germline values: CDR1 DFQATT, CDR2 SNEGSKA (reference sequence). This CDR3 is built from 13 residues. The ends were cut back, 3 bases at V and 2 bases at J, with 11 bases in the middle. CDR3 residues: CSASEGSPYEQYF. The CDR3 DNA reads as TGCAGTGCTAGTGAGGGATCCCCCTACGAGCAGTACTTC.

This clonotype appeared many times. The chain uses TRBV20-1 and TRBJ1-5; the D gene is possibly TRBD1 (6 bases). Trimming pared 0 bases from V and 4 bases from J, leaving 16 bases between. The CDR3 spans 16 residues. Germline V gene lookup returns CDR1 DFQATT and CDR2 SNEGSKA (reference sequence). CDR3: CSARDWDKGMNQPQHF. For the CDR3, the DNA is TGCAGTGCTAGAGATTGGGACAAAGGGATGAATCAGCCCCAGCATTTT.

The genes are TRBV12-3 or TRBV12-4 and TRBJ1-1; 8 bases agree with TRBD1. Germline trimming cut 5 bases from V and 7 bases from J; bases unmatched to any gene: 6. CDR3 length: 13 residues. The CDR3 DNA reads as TGTGCCAGCAGTGCCCCCAGGGGGCTTGAAGCTTTCTTT. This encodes CASSAPRGLEAFF.

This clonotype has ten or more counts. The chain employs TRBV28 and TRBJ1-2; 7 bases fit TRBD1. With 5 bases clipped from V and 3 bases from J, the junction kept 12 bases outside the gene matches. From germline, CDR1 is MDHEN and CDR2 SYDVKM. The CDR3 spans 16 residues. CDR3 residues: CASSTSSRGYDYGYTF. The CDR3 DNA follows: TGTGCCAGCAGTACCTCATCCAGGGGGTACGACTATGGCTACACCTTC.

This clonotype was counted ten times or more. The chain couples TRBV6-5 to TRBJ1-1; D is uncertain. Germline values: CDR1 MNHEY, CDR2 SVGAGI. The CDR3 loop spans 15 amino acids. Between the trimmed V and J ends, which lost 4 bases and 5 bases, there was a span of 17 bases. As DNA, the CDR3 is TGTGCCAGCAGTTTGAGAACGGCGGTGATAACTGAAGCTTTCTTT. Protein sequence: CASSLRTAVITEAFF.

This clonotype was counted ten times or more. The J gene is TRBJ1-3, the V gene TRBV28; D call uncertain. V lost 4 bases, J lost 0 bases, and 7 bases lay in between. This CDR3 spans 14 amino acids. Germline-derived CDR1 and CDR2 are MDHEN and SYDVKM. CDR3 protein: CASSSYYSGNTIYF. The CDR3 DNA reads TGTGCCAGCAGTTCCTATTACTCTGGAAACACCATATATTTT.

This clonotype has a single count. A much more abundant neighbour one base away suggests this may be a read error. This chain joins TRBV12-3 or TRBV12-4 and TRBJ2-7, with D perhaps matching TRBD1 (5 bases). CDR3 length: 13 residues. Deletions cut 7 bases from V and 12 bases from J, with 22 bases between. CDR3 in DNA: TGTGCCAGCACCAACACAGGCCACGTGGAAGGGTACTTC. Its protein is CASTNTGHVEGYF.

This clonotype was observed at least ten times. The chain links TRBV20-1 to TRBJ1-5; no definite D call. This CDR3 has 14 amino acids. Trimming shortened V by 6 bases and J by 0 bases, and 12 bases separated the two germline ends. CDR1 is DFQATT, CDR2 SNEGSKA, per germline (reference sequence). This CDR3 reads CSAQAPYSNQPQHF. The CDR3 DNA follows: TGCAGTGCCCAGGCACCTTATAGCAATCAGCCCCAGCATTTT.

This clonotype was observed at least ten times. This chain's CDR3 is CSGIRGAKNIQYF. The CDR3 region has the DNA TGCAGTGGGATTAGGGGCGCCAAAAACATTCAGTACTTC. This chain connects TRBV20-1 to TRBJ2-4, with D tentatively TRBD1 (5 bases). The germline V gene encodes CDR1 DFQATT and CDR2 SNEGSKA (reference sequence). The CDR3 contains 13 residues. Trimming pared 7 bases from V and 1 base from J, leaving 11 bases between.

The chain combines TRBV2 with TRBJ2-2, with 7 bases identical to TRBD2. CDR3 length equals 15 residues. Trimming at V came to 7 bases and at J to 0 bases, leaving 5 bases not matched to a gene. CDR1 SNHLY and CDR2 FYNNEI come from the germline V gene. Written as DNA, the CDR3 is TGTGCCAGCACACGGGACTACCCGAACACCGGGGAGCTGTTTTTT. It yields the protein CASTRDYPNTGELFF.